These 10 T cell receptor beta chains share one sample of origin, sequenced in a study of cytomegalovirus exposure and HLA in healthy donors. Libraries were prepared by immunoSEQ multiplex PCR; TCRdb keeps only in-frame clonotypes and omits some of them. Here the sample spans approximately 300,000 clones, roughly 87% being singletons. Input material: PBMCs. These receptors originate from a woman aged 25-40 years in good health and CMV-seropositive.

This chain uses TRBV27 with TRBJ1-5, with D perhaps matching TRBD1 (6 bases). Germline V gives CDR1 MNHEY, CDR2 SMNVEV (reference sequence). V was shortened by 5 bases and J by 0 bases, with 11 bases between the two germline ends. This CDR3 is built from 15 residues. CDR3 in amino acids: CASSIRGNSNQPQHF. CDR3 DNA: TGTGCCAGCAGTATTAGGGGGAATAGCAATCAGCCCCAGCATTTT.

This clone was seen many times. The CDR3 bases are TGTGCCAGCAGCTTGCGTAGTCACTTCAATCAGCCCCAGCATTTT. It yields the protein CASSLRSHFNQPQHF. J is TRBJ1-5 and V is TRBV5-4; D unclear. Germline V gene sequence: CDR1 SGHNT, CDR2 YYREEE (reference sequence). V was shortened by 1 base and J by 3 bases, with 11 bases between the two germline ends. CDR3 length: 15 residues.

This rearrangement joins TRBV5-1 to TRBJ2-7; 16 positions agree with TRBD2. This CDR3 region has 14 residues. Germline-derived CDR1 and CDR2 are SGHRS and YFSETQ. The junction had 4 bases not matched to a gene; V was cut back by 4 bases and J by 9 bases. CDR3 protein: CASSTGLAGGLQYF. The CDR3 nucleotides are TGCGCCAGCAGCACGGGACTAGCGGGGGGGTTGCAGTACTTC.

J is TRBJ2-7 and V is TRBV7-3; D remains unclear. The CDR3 length is 15 residues. V was cut by 6 bases and J by 2 bases, with 17 bases left in between. From germline, CDR1 is SGHTA and CDR2 FQGTGA. The CDR3 here is CASRETGSTTYEQYF. The CDR3 DNA reads TGTGCCAGCAGGGAAACGGGCAGTACAACCTACGAGCAGTACTTC.

This chain links TRBV18 with TRBJ1-1, with D perhaps TRBD1 (5 bases). The CDR3 length is 17 residues. In germline, CDR1 is KGHSH, CDR2 LQKENI. Between the trimmed V and J ends, which lost 1 base and 3 bases, there was a span of 18 bases. CDR3: CASSPLIPGADDTEAFF. Here the CDR3 DNA reads TGTGCCAGCTCACCACTGATCCCCGGGGCTGACGACACTGAAGCTTTCTTT.

This chain joins TRBV30 and TRBJ1-1; D is unresolved. V lost 2 bases and J lost 1, with 20 bases in between. CDR3 length: 17 amino acids. CDR1 is GTSNPN, CDR2 SVGIG, per germline (reference sequence). The CDR3 region has the DNA TGTGCCTGGAGTTTTGGACGGTGGAGGATGCGGAACACTGAAGCTTTCTTT. Its protein product is CAWSFGRWRMRNTEAFF.

This chain's CDR3 is CASSQESGSNTEAFF. CDR3 nucleotides: TGTGCCAGCAGCCAAGAGTCAGGGTCGAACACTGAAGCTTTCTTT. The chain recombines TRBV4-2 with TRBJ1-1, with a tentative D call TRBD1 (5 bases). V dropped 0 bases and J dropped 1 base, with 9 bases sitting between them. This CDR3 region has 15 residues. Germline V gene sequence: CDR1 LGHNA, CDR2 YNFKEQ.

This clone was seen just once. V is TRBV27 and J is TRBJ2-5; D not certain. The germline V gene encodes CDR1 MNHEY and CDR2 SMNVEV (reference sequence). The CDR3 sequence is 15 residues long. Trimming cost V 5 bases and J 0 bases, with 13 bases left between them. The CDR3 loop is CASSPQRFDQETQYF. For the CDR3, the DNA is TGTGCCAGCAGTCCCCAACGGTTTGACCAAGAGACCCAGTACTTC.

The sample holds one count of this clone. The chain recombines TRBV5-1 with TRBJ2-7, with 12 bases fitting TRBD1. Trimming cost V 4 bases and J 5 bases; bases outside gene matches: 7. The CDR3 has 15 residues. CDR1 is SGHRS, CDR2 YFSETQ, per germline. The CDR3 nucleotides read TGCGCCAGCAGCCCGGGACAGGGGGCGCGAAACGAGCAGTACTTC. Its translation: CASSPGQGARNEQYF.

The CDR3 loop reads CSVEVTRKETQYF. CDR3 coding DNA: TGCAGCGTTGAAGTGACTAGAAAAGAGACCCAGTACTTC. The chain recombines TRBV29-1 with TRBJ2-5, with a tentative D call TRBD2 (6 bases). Trimming left V 1 base short and J 3 bases short, with 9 bases between. Germline CDR1 is SQVTM and CDR2 is ANQGSEA. This CDR3 is built from 13 residues.